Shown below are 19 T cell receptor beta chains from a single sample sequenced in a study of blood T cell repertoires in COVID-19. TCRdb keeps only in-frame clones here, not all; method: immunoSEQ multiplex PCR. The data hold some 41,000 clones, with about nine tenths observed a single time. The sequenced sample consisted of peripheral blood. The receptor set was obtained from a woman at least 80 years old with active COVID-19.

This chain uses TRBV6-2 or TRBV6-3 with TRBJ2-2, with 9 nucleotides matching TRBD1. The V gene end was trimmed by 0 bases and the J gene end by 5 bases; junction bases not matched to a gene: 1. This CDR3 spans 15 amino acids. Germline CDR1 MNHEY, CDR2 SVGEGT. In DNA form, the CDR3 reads TGTGCCAGCAGTTACTCACAGGGGGCGACCGGGGAGCTGTTTTTT. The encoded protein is CASSYSQGATGELFF.

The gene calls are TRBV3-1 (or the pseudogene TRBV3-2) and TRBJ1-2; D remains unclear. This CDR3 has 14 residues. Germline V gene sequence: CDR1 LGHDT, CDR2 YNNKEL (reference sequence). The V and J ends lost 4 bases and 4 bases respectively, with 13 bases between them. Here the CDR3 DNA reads TGTGCCAGCAGCCCAATCGCGGAATTCTATGGCTACACCTTC. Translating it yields CASSPIAEFYGYTF.

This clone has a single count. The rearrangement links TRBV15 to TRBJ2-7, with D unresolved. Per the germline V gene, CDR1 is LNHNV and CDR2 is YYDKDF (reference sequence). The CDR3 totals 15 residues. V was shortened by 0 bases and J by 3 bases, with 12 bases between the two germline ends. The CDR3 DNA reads TGTGCCACCAGCAGAGATTCCTATGGGCTCTACGAGCAGTACTTC. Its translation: CATSRDSYGLYEQYF.

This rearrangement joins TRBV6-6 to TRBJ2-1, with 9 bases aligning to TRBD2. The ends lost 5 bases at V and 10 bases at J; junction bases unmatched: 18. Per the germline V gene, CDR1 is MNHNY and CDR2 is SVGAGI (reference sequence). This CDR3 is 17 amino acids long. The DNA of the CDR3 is TGTGCCAGCAGTCGGTTGATGGCGGGGGGGCCCGGAGGAGAGCAGTTCTTC. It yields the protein CASSRLMAGGPGGEQFF.

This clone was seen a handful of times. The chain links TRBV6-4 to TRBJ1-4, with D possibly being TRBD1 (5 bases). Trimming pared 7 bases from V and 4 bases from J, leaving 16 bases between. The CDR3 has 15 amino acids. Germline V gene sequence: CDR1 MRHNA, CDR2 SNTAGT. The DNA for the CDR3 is TGTGCCAGCACGGTGGAGGGCGGGGGTAATGAAAAACTGTTTTTT. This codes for CASTVEGGGNEKLFF.

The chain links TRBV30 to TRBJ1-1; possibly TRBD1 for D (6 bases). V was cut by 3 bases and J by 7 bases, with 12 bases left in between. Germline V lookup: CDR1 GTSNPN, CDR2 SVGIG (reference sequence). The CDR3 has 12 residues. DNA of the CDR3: TGTGCCTGGAGACAGGGATCCATTGAAGCTTTCTTT. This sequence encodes CAWRQGSIEAFF.

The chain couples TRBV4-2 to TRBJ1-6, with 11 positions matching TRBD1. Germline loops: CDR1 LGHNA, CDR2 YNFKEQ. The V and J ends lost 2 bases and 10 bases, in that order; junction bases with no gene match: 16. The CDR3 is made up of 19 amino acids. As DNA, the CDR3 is TGTGCCAGCAGCCAAACGTATAGAGTGGGGACAGGGGGTGTATCACCCCTCCACTTT. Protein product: CASSQTYRVGTGGVSPLHF.

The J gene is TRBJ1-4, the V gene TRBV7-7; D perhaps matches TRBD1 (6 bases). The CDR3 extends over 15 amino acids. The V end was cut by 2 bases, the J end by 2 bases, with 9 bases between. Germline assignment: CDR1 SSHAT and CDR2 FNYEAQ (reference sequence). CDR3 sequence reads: CASSLSQGTNEKLFF. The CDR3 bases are TGTGCCAGCAGCTTATCGCAGGGGACTAATGAAAAACTGTTTTTT.

CDR3 loop: CASRNPVPGPQHF. In DNA, the CDR3 is TGTGCAAGTCGAAACCCCGTTCCCGGGCCCCAGCATTTT. This sequence joins TRBV12-2 and TRBJ1-5. TRBV12-2 is termed a pseudogene. This CDR3 spans 13 amino acids.

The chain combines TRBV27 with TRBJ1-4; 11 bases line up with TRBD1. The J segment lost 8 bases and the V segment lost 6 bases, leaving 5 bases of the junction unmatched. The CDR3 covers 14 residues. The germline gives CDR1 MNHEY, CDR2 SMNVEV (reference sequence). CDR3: CASRGQGAYEKLFF. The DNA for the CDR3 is TGTGCCAGCAGAGGACAGGGGGCGTACGAAAAACTGTTTTTT.

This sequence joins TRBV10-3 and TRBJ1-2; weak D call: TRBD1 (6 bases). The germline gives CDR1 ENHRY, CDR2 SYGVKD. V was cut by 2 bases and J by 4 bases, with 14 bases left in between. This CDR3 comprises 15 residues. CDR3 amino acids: CAISESPTGSYGYTF. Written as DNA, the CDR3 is TGTGCCATCAGTGAGAGCCCAACAGGGAGCTATGGCTACACCTTC.

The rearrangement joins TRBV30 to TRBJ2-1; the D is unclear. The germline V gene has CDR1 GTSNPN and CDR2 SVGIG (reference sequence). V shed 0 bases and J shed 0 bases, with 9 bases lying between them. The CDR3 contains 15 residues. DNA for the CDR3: TGTGCCTGGAGTGTGAGAGGTAGCTCCTACAATGAGCAGTTCTTC. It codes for CAWSVRGSSYNEQFF.

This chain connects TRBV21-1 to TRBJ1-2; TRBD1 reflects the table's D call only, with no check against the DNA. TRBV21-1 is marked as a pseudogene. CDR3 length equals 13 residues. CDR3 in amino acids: CASQAPINYGYTF. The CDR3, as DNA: TGTGCCAGCCAGGCTCCCATTAACTATGGCTACACCTTC.

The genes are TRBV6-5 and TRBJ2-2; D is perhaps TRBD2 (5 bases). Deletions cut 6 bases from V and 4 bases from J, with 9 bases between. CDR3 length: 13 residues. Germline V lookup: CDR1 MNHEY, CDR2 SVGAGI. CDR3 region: CASRTTGTGELFF. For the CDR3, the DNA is TGTGCCAGCAGGACTACGGGCACCGGGGAGCTGTTTTTT.

CDR3 DNA sequence: TGTGCCAGTAGTATTCACGGCGGTTCACCCCTCCACTTT. Its protein product is CASSIHGGSPLHF. The V call is TRBV19, the J call TRBJ1-6; no clear D gene. V lost 3 bases and J lost 9, with 9 bases in between. The CDR3 extends over 13 amino acids. The germline V gene has CDR1 LNHDA and CDR2 SQIVND (reference sequence).

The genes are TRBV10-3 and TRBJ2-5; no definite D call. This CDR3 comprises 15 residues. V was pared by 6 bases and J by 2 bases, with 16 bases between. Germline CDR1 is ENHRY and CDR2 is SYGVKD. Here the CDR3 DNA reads TGTGCCATCAGGGATTCAGACTCGGCTCAAGAGACCCAGTACTTC. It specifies CAIRDSDSAQETQYF.

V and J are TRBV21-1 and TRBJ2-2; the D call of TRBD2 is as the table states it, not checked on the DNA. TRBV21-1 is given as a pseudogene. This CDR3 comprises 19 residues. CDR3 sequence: CASSKEQPTSGANTGELFF. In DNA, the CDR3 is TGTGCCAGCAGCAAAGAGCAACCAACTAGCGGGGCCAACACCGGGGAGCTGTTTTTT.

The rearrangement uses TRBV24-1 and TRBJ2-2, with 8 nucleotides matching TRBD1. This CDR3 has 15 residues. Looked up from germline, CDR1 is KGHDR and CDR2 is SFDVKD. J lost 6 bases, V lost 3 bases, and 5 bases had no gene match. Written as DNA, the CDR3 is TGTGCCACCAGTGATCCGGGACAGGTATCCGGGGAGCTGTTTTTT. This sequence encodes CATSDPGQVSGELFF.

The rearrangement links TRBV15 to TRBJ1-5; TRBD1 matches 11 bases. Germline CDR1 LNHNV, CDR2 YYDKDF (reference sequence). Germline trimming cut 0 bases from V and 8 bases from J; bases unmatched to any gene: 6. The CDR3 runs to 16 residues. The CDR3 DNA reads TGTGCCACCAGCAGAGAAGGACAGGGGGCAACGGAGCCCCAGCATTTT. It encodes CATSREGQGATEPQHF.